Below are 27 T cell receptor beta chains sequenced from a single sample in a study of T cells after yellow fever vaccination. One entry per CDR3 protein, called by TCRdb with MiXCR from the 5' RACE reads. The data show under 550,000 distinct CDR3 sequences, around a fifth seen once. The source material was PBMCs, sampled 21 days after the first yellow fever vaccination. Source of these receptors: a man between 18 and 35 years old who received the YFV17D yellow fever vaccine.

The chain combines TRBV12-3 or TRBV12-4 with TRBJ2-3, with 9 bases that match TRBD2. V shed 0 bases and J 4 bases; nucleotides not matched to a gene: 2. CDR3 length equals 15 residues. The CDR3 DNA reads TGTGCCAGCAGTTTAGCGGCTAGCGGGGCAGATACGCAGTATTTT. It encodes CASSLAASGADTQYF.

In its sample, this clonotype was seen a few times. This chain connects TRBV11-3 to TRBJ2-2; possibly TRBD1 or TRBD2 for D (5 bases each). This CDR3 comprises 13 residues. Trimming removed 1 base at V and 7 bases at J, with 7 bases between. CDR1 SGHNT and CDR2 YENEEA come from the germline V gene. The CDR3 loop is CASSLGGFGELFF. In DNA, the CDR3 is TGTGCCAGCAGCTTAGGGGGGTTCGGGGAGCTGTTTTTT.

The chain carries TRBV10-3 and TRBJ2-1; 7 bases line up with TRBD1. After removal of 4 bases from V and 4 bases from J, the junction contained 4 bases not matched to a gene. This CDR3 comprises 14 residues. CDR1 ENHRY and CDR2 SYGVKD come from the germline V gene. The chain's CDR3 is CAISVGTAYNEQFF. The CDR3 DNA follows: TGTGCCATCAGTGTAGGGACAGCTTACAATGAGCAGTTCTTC.

There are a few counts of this clonotype. The gene calls are TRBV10-3 and TRBJ2-7, with TRBD1 identical over 8 bases. Germline V CDR1 and CDR2: ENHRY, SYGVKD. With 2 bases clipped from V and 4 bases from J, the junction kept 10 bases outside the gene matches. This CDR3 region has 16 residues. CDR3 bases: TGTGCCATCAGTGAGCCAAGGACAGGGTTGTTGTACGAGCAGTACTTC. Its translation is CAISEPRTGLLYEQYF.

This clonotype was detected a few times. The chain recombines TRBV27 with TRBJ2-2, with no clear D. V lost 5 bases to trimming and J lost 3 bases, with 10 bases between them. CDR1 is MNHEY, CDR2 SMNVEV, per germline (reference sequence). The CDR3 is made up of 14 amino acids. CDR3 protein: CASSPTWDTGELFF. CDR3 DNA sequence: TGTGCCAGCAGTCCGACTTGGGACACCGGGGAGCTGTTTTTT.

This clonotype was counted only a few times. This chain joins TRBV7-2 and TRBJ1-2; the D is unclear. V lost 2 bases to trimming and J lost 4 bases, with 11 bases between them. Germline V CDR1 and CDR2: SGHTA, FQGNSA. CDR3 length: 14 residues. The CDR3 loop reads CASSLNSAAYGYTF. Here the CDR3 DNA reads TGTGCCAGCAGCTTAAATAGTGCCGCCTATGGCTACACCTTC.

Only a few counts were recorded for this clonotype. The rearrangement joins TRBV3-1 to TRBJ2-3; 16 nucleotides match TRBD2. The CDR3 runs 19 residues. Trimming at V came to 4 bases and at J to 4 bases, leaving 11 bases not matched to a gene. Per the germline V gene, CDR1 is LGHDT and CDR2 is YNNKEL (reference sequence). CDR3 sequence reads: CASSPFPGTSGGAADTQYF. For the CDR3, the DNA is TGTGCCAGCAGCCCTTTTCCCGGGACTAGCGGGGGGGCCGCAGATACGCAGTATTTT.

In this sample, this clonotype turned up a few times. V gene TRBV28 combines with J gene TRBJ1-2; maybe TRBD1 (6 bases). V was shortened by 6 bases and J by 6 bases, with 17 bases between the two germline ends. Germline lookup yields CDR1 MDHEN and CDR2 SYDVKM. The CDR3 is 14 amino acids. The CDR3 DNA sequence: TGTGCCAGCAGGAGCTTCAAGGGGGAAGATGGCTACACCTTC. Translated, it gives CASRSFKGEDGYTF.

This chain links TRBV21-1 with TRBJ2-7; TRBD1 is the table's D call and was not checked against the DNA. TRBV21-1 corresponds to a pseudogene. This CDR3 spans 19 amino acids. Here the CDR3 reads CASSKAVREVSPLYCEQYF. In nucleotides, the CDR3 is TGTGCCAGCAGCAAAGCCGTGAGGGAGGTGTCCCCCCTCTACTGCGAGCAGTACTTC.

This clonotype has a handful of counts. This rearrangement joins TRBV28 to TRBJ1-1; no clear D. CDR1 and CDR2 from the germline V gene are MDHEN and SYDVKM. Trimming removed 6 bases at V and 8 bases at J, with 13 bases between. This CDR3 has 12 residues. In nucleotides, the CDR3 is TGTGCCAGCAGCCCAGGCTTGGGGGAAGCTTTCTTT. Its protein product is CASSPGLGEAFF.

The J gene is TRBJ2-1, the V gene TRBV2, with D maybe TRBD1 (6 bases). CDR3 length: 14 residues. Germline CDR1 and CDR2: SNHLY and FYNNEI. CDR3 DNA sequence: TGTACCTTCACCCTACAGGGATTCAACAATGAGCAGTTCTTC. Protein sequence: CTFTLQGFNNEQFF.

The genes are TRBV11-2 and TRBJ1-5; D remains unclear. Germline V gives CDR1 SGHAT, CDR2 FQNNGV. The CDR3 runs to 15 residues. V lost 1 base and J 7 bases, leaving 14 bases between the germline ends. The CDR3 protein is CASSLGQYGLQPQHF. The CDR3, as DNA: TGTGCCAGCAGCTTAGGTCAGTACGGGCTACAGCCCCAGCATTTT.

V usage is TRBV2 and J usage is TRBJ2-3; 8 bases match TRBD1. The CDR3 extends over 14 amino acids. V lost 8 bases, J lost 1 base, and 5 bases stayed unmatched. Germline V gives CDR1 SNHLY, CDR2 FYNNEI. CDR3 coding DNA: TGTGCCAGCCGGACAGGGACTCGCACAGATACGCAGTATTTT. It yields the protein CASRTGTRTDTQYF.

The chain combines TRBV5-1 with TRBJ2-6, with TRBD1 as a possible D gene (6 bases). This CDR3 spans 18 amino acids. Trimming pared 2 bases from V and 0 bases from J, leaving 15 bases between. Germline CDR1 and CDR2: SGHRS and YFSETQ. The CDR3 loop is CASSFSGAILSGANVLTF. For the CDR3, the DNA is TGCGCCAGCAGCTTCTCAGGGGCTATACTCTCTGGGGCCAACGTCCTGACTTTC.

This chain uses TRBV20-1 with TRBJ2-3; no firm D call. CDR1 DFQATT and CDR2 SNEGSKA come from the germline V gene (reference sequence). CDR3 size: 13 residues. V lost 0 bases and J lost 2, with 6 bases in between. CDR3 DNA: TGCAGTGCTAGAGAGCGCGTCACAGATACGCAGTATTTT. It codes for CSARERVTDTQYF.

Only a few counts were recorded for this clonotype. The chain carries TRBV29-1 and TRBJ1-5; 10 bases align to TRBD1. The V and J ends lost 4 bases and 4 bases, in that order; junction bases with no gene match: 7. The CDR3 spans 15 residues. CDR1 SQVTM and CDR2 ANQGSEA come from the germline V gene. The CDR3 reads CSVVVTGGGNQPQHF. CDR3 nucleotides: TGCAGCGTTGTAGTGACAGGGGGCGGGAATCAGCCCCAGCATTTT.

This chain joins TRBV28 and TRBJ2-1, with a weak D call TRBD1 (5 bases). Germline V gene data show CDR1 as MDHEN and CDR2 as SYDVKM. The CDR3 is 16 amino acids. V lost 0 bases and J 8 bases, leaving 17 bases between the germline ends. Here the CDR3 DNA reads TGTGCCAGCAGTTTATGGGGCTTGGGGCGCAAGGATGAGCAGTTCTTC. Encoded protein: CASSLWGLGRKDEQFF.

This clonotype came up a few times. The chain carries TRBV20-1 and TRBJ2-2; D is ambiguous. Germline CDR1 DFQATT, CDR2 SNEGSKA (reference sequence). The CDR3 runs 13 residues. Trimming removed 5 bases at V and 1 base at J, with 8 bases between. The CDR3 sequence is CSAATVNTGELFF. The CDR3 DNA is TGCAGTGCTGCCACTGTGAACACCGGGGAGCTGTTTTTT.

The V gene is TRBV30, the J gene TRBJ2-4; 7 bases agree with TRBD2. The length of the CDR3 is 14 residues. From germline, CDR1 is GTSNPN and CDR2 SVGIG (reference sequence). After removal of 4 bases from V and 0 bases from J, the junction contained 3 bases not matched to a gene. CDR3 coding DNA: TGTGCCTGGACAAAGCGGGGAGCCAAAAACATTCAGTACTTC. It is translated as CAWTKRGAKNIQYF.

This clonotype was seen a handful of times. The chain couples TRBV6-6 to TRBJ1-4, with 7 positions matching TRBD1. The germline V gene has CDR1 MNHNY and CDR2 SVGAGI (reference sequence). The CDR3 has 13 residues. Unmatched junction bases numbered 5, after V lost 6 bases and J lost 7 bases. The CDR3 nucleotides read TGTGCCAGCAGGACAGGGCTACTTGAAAAACTGTTTTTT. It specifies CASRTGLLEKLFF.

The J gene is TRBJ1-3, the V gene TRBV5-4, with unresolved D. From germline, CDR1 is SGHNT and CDR2 YYREEE (reference sequence). This CDR3 contains 14 residues. Deletions cut 2 bases from V and 6 bases from J, with 12 bases between. CDR3 sequence (DNA): TGTGCCAGCAGCTTCGGCCCTGGTGAAAACACCATATATTTT. It codes for CASSFGPGENTIYF.

This clonotype was counted many times. The chain joins TRBV20-1 to TRBJ1-4; D perhaps matches TRBD1 (6 bases). This CDR3 has 11 residues. Germline CDR1 DFQATT, CDR2 SNEGSKA (reference sequence). CDR3 sequence: CAYTGTEKLFF. In nucleotides, the CDR3 is TGCGCCTACACAGGGACCGAAAAACTGTTTTTT.

The rearrangement uses TRBV25-1 and TRBJ2-7; 9 bases are shared with TRBD1. CDR3 length: 13 residues. J lost 4 bases, V lost 3 bases, and 1 base had no gene match. Germline values: CDR1 MGHDK, CDR2 SYGVNS. The CDR3 bases are TGTGCCAGCAGTGAGGACAGGGGTTACGAGCAGTACTTC. Its protein product is CASSEDRGYEQYF.

This clonotype was counted only a few times. The V call is TRBV7-2, the J call TRBJ2-1; D ambiguous. V dropped 5 bases and J dropped 7 bases, with 12 bases sitting between them. CDR1 is SGHTA, CDR2 FQGNSA, per germline. This CDR3 has 13 residues. DNA for the CDR3: TGTGCCAGCAGCGAACTACAGTGGAATGAGCAGTTCTTC. Protein sequence: CASSELQWNEQFF.

V gene TRBV6-1 combines with J gene TRBJ1-3; D ambiguous. Deletions cut 9 bases from V and 0 bases from J, with 12 bases between. The CDR3 is 14 amino acids. Germline V CDR1 and CDR2: MNHNS, SASEGT. The CDR3 nucleotides are TGTGCCAGTGGAACGGGTTACTCTGGAAACACCATATATTTT. This encodes CASGTGYSGNTIYF.

V is TRBV4-1 and J is TRBJ2-5; 12 positions match TRBD2. Germline values: CDR1 MGHRA, CDR2 YSYEKL. V trimming: 3 bases; J trimming: 5 bases; junction bases outside the gene matches: 13. The CDR3 runs 18 residues. The CDR3 protein is CASSQGSGLAGTWETQYF. The CDR3 DNA reads TGCGCCAGCAGCCAGGGCTCCGGACTAGCGGGGACATGGGAGACCCAGTACTTC.

This chain uses TRBV6-2 or TRBV6-3 with TRBJ2-1, with D tentatively TRBD1 (6 bases). The length of the CDR3 is 15 residues. Germline CDR1 MNHEY, CDR2 SVGEGT. V lost 8 bases and J 5 bases, leaving 19 bases between the germline ends. The CDR3 DNA reads TGTGCCAGCGGTTGGCCAGACAGGCCACACAATGAGCAGTTCTTC. This translates into CASGWPDRPHNEQFF.